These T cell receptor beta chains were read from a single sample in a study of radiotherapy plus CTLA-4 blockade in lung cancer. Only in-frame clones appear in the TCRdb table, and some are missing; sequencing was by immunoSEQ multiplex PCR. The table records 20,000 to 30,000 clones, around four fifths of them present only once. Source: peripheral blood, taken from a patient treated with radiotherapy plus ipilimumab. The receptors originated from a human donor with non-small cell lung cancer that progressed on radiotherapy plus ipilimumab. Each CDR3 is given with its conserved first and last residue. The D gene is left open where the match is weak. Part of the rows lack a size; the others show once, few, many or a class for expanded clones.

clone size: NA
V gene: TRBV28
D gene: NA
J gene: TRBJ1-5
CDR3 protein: CASSLSGQMQHF
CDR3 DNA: TGTGCCAGCAGTTTATCCGGACAGATGCAGCATTTT

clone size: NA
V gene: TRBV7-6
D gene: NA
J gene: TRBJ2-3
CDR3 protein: CASSLSDTQYF
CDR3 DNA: TGTGCCAGCAGCTTATCAGATACGCAGTATTTT

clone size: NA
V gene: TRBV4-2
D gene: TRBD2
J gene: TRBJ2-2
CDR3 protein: CASSPAGLAGHTGELFF
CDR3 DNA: TGTGCCAGCAGCCCCGCAGGACTAGCGGGTCACACCGGGGAGCTGTTTTTT

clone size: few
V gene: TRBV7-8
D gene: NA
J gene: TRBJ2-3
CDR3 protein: CASSPHRPGTDTQYF
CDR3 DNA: TGTGCCAGCAGCCCGCATAGGCCCGGCACAGATACGCAGTATTTT

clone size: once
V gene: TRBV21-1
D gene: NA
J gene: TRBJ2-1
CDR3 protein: CASSSGDRHEQFF
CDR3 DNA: TGTGCCAGCAGCTCAGGGGACAGGCATGAGCAGTTCTTC

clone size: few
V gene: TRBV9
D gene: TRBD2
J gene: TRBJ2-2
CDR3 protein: CASSGGSGRATGELFF
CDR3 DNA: TGTGCCAGCAGCGGAGGGAGCGGGAGGGCTACCGGGGAGCTGTTTTTT

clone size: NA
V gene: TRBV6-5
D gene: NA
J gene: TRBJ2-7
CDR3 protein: CASSRFDRYEQYF
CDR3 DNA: TGTGCCAGCAGTCGATTTGACCGCTACGAGCAGTACTTC

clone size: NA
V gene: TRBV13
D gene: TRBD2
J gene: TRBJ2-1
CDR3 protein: CASSLRSGRAGNWFF
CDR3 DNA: TGTGCCAGCAGCTTACGTAGCGGGAGGGCGGGTAATTGGTTCTTC

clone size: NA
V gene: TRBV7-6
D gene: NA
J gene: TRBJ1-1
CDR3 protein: CASSLSQARTEAFF
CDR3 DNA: TGTGCCAGCAGCTTATCGCAGGCGAGAACTGAAGCTTTCTTT

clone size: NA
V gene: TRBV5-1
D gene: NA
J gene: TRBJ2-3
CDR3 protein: CASEALGGSTDTQYF
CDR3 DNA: TGCGCCAGCGAGGCCCTGGGCGGGAGCACAGATACGCAGTATTTT

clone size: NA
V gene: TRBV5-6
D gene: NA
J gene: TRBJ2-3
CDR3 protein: CASSRGTGDTQYF
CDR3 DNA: TGTGCCAGCAGCCGGGGGACGGGAGATACGCAGTATTTT

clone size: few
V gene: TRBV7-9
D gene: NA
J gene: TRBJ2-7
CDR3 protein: CASSPGPNYEQYF
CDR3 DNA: TGTGCCAGCAGCCCGGGGCCTAACTACGAGCAGTACTTC

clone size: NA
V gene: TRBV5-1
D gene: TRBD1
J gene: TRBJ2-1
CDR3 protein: CASSPRTGGPSNEQFF
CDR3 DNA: TGCGCCAGCAGCCCGCGGACAGGGGGACCTTCCAATGAGCAGTTCTTC

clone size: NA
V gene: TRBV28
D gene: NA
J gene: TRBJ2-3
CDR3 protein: CASSPPGGSTDTQYF
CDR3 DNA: TGTGCCAGCAGTCCCCCCGGGGGTAGCACAGATACGCAGTATTTT

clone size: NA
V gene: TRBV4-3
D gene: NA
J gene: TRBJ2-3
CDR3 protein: CASSQSPGLWTDTQYF
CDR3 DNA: TGCGCCAGCAGCCAATCCCCAGGGTTGTGGACAGATACGCAGTATTTT

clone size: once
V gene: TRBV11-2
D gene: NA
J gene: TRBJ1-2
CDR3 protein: CASSRGDPLSYGYTF
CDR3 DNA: TGTGCCAGCTCCCGGGGGGACCCTCTAAGCTATGGCTACACCTTC

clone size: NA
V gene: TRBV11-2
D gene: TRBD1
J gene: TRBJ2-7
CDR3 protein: CASSFPTGKQYF
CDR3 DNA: TGTGCCAGCAGCTTCCCGACAGGGAAGCAGTACTTC

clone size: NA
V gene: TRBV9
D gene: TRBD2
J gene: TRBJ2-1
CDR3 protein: CASSVGGRAGKPHNEQFF
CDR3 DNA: TGTGCCAGCAGCGTGGGAGGGAGGGCCGGAAAGCCCCACAATGAGCAGTTCTTC

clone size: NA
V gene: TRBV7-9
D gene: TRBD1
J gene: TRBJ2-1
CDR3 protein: CASSSSTGTGTNEQFF
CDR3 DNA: TGTGCCAGCAGCTCCTCAACCGGGACAGGGACGAATGAGCAGTTCTTC

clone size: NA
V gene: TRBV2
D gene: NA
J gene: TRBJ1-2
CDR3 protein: CASSEGASLYGYTF
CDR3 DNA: TGTGCCAGCAGTGAAGGGGCGAGCCTCTATGGCTACACCTTC

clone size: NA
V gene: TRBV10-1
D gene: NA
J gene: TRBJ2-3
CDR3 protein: CASSDRDRSTDTQYF
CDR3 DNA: TGCGCCAGCAGTGATCGGGACCGGAGCACAGATACGCAGTATTTT

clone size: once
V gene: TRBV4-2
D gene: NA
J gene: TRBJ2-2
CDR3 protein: CASSQESTGSGELFF
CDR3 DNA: TGTGCCAGCAGCCAAGAATCGACCGGGTCCGGGGAGCTGTTTTTT

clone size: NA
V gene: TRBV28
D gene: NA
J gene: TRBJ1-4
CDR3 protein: CASSRREGRSKFATNEKLFF
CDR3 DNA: TGTGCCAGCAGTCGTCGGGAGGGAAGAAGTAAGTTCGCAACTAATGAAAAACTGTTTTTT

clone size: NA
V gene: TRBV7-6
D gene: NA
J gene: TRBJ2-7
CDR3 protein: CASSLAGDYEQYF
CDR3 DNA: TGTGCCAGCAGCTTAGCAGGGGACTACGAGCAGTACTTC

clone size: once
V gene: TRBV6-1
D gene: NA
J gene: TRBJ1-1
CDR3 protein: CASRDSGGAEAFF
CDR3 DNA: TGTGCCAGCAGGGACTCGGGGGGGGCTGAAGCTTTCTTT

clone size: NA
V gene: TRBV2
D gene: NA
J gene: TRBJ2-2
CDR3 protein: CASRGTAGGAGELFF
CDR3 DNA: TGTGCCAGCAGGGGGACAGCCGGAGGGGCCGGGGAGCTGTTTTTT

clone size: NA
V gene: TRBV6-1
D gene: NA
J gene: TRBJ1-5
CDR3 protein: CASNGAINQPQHF
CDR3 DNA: TGTGCCAGCAACGGAGCGATCAATCAGCCCCAGCATTTT

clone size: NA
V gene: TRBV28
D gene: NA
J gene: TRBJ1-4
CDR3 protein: CASSRVDSYNEKLFF
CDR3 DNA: TGTGCCAGCAGTCGCGTGGACAGTTATAATGAAAAACTGTTTTTT

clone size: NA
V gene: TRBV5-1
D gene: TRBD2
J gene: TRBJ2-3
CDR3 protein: CASSLYPHQRGITDTQYF
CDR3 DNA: TGCGCCAGCAGCCTATACCCCCACCAGCGGGGGATCACAGATACGCAGTATTTT

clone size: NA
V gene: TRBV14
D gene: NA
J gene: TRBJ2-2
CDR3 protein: CASSRGLHPRELFF
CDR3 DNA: TGTGCCAGCAGCCGAGGACTCCACCCAAGGGAGCTGTTTTTT

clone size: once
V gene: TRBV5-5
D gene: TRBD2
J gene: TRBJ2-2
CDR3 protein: CASSLGSGKKVGELFF
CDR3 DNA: TGTGCCAGCAGCTTGGGTAGCGGGAAAAAGGTCGGGGAGCTGTTTTTT

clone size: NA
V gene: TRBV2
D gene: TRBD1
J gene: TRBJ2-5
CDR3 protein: CASSEDRNQETQYF
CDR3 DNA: TGTGCCAGCAGTGAGGACAGGAACCAAGAGACCCAGTACTTC

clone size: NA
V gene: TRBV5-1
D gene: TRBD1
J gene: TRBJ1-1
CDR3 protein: CASSLKGAGEAFF
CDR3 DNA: TGCGCCAGCAGCTTAAAGGGGGCAGGTGAAGCTTTCTTT

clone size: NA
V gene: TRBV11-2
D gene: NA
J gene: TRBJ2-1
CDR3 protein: CASSTSDRNNEQFF
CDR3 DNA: TGTGCCAGCAGCACATCGGACAGAAACAATGAGCAGTTCTTC

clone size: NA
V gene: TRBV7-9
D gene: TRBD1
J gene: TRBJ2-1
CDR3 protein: CASNPQTGVEQFF
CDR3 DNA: TGTGCCAGCAACCCCCAGACAGGGGTGGAGCAGTTCTTC

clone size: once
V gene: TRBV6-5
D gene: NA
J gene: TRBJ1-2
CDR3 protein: CASSYSTRGGYTF
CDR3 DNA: TGTGCCAGCAGTTACTCAACGCGAGGTGGCTACACCTTC

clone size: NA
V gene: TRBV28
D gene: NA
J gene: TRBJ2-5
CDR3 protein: CASSPGYSTVQETQYF
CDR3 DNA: TGTGCCAGCAGTCCCGGGTACAGCACTGTCCAAGAGACCCAGTACTTC

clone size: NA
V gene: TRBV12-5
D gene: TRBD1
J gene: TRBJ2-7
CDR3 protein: CASGTGNEQYF
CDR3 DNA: TGTGCTAGTGGGACAGGGAACGAGCAGTACTTC

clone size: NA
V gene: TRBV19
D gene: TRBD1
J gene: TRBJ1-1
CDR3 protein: CASSIAPGQRAFF
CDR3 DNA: TGTGCCAGTAGTATCGCCCCGGGACAGCGGGCTTTCTTT

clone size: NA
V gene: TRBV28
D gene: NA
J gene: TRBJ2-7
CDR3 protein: CASSLSVRSYEQYF
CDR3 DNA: TGTGCCAGCAGTTTAAGCGTGAGAAGCTACGAGCAGTACTTC

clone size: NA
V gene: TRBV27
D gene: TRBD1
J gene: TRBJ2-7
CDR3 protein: CASSFGTGVVLYF
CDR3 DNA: TGTGCCAGCAGTTTCGGGACAGGGGTAGTTTTGTACTTC

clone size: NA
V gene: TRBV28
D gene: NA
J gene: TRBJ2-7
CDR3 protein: CASSLSGGWRDEQYF
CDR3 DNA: TGTGCCAGCAGTTTATCCGGGGGCTGGAGAGACGAGCAGTACTTC

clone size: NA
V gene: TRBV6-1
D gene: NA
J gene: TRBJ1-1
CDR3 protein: CASTAQGNTEAFF
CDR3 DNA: TGTGCCAGCACCGCCCAGGGGAACACTGAAGCTTTCTTT

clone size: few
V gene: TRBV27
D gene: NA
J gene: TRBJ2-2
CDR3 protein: CASSLSEWQIGELFF
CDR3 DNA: TGTGCCAGCAGTTTATCGGAGTGGCAAATCGGGGAGCTGTTTTTT

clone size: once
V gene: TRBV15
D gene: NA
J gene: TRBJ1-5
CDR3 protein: CATSGDTQPQHF
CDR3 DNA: TGTGCCACCAGCGGGGACACCCAGCCCCAGCATTTT

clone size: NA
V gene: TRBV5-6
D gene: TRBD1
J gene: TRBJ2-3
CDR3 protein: CASSWDRGVADTQYF
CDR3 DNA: TGTGCCAGCAGCTGGGACAGGGGGGTGGCAGATACGCAGTATTTT

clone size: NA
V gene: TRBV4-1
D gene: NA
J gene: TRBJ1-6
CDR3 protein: CASSREAGAGLYSPLHF
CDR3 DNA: TGCGCCAGCAGCCGGGAAGCAGGGGCGGGGTTGTATTCACCCCTCCACTTT

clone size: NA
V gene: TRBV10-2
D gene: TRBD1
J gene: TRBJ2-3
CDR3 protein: CASSWTGSTDTQYF
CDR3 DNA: TGCGCCAGCAGCTGGACAGGGTCCACAGATACGCAGTATTTT